This T cell receptor beta chain emerged from a study of T cells in Graves' hyperthyroidism and ophthalmopathy. This CDR3 is 16 amino acids long. In germline, CDR1 is MGHRA, CDR2 YSYEKL. The V segment lost 4 bases and the J segment 6 bases; nucleotides outside the gene matches: 11. Each person with ophthalmopathy scored at least 3 on the Clinical Activity Score, reached NOSPECS grade 4 or higher, and had been ill under 3 months. Amplified regions were TCR beta CDR3 sequences from RNA transcripts. The TCR CDR3 first-round RT-PCR relied on the HTBI primer set. TCRdb analysed the multiplex PCR reads with MiXCR anew, one entry per CDR3 protein. The table has about 250,000 distinct CDR3 sequences, approximately 25% seen once. This clonotype was counted ten times or more.

The V gene is TRBV4-1, the J gene TRBJ2-7, with 11 positions matching TRBD2. Material: blood. The origin of this receptor is a woman aged 35 to 49 with Graves' ophthalmopathy. The CDR3 here is CASSRLTGTSGLEQYF. In nucleotides, the CDR3 is TGCGCCAGCAGCCGACTTACCGGGACTAGCGGCCTCGAGCAGTACTTC.